This T cell receptor beta chain was captured in a study of blood T cell repertoires in COVID-19. Germline V gene sequence: CDR1 MNHEY, CDR2 SVGAGI. CDR3 length equals 14 residues. V gave up 5 bases and J gave up 3 bases, with 13 bases separating them. Authors' methods: Reference gene primers were amplified, and this amplification served to estimate nucleated cell counts. TCRdb keeps only in-frame clones here, not all; method: immunoSEQ multiplex PCR. V and J calls plus clone size are reproduced from that table; the DNA served to infer D and trimming. The sample holds about 250,000 clones; around 85% are singletons and the top ten take 0.7% to 0.9%. Seattle patients were enrolled during active infection and followed longitudinally.

The material sequenced was peripheral blood. The V gene is TRBV6-5, the J gene TRBJ1-2; possibly TRBD1 for D (6 bases). This TCR came from a human donor with COVID-19, enrolled during active disease. The donor label of this sample is uncertain. The CDR3 DNA reads as TGTGCCAGCAGTACTACAGGGAGGGACTATGGCTACACCTTC. Its translation is CASSTTGRDYGYTF.